Below, 3 T cell receptor beta chains from the same sample are listed, as sequenced in a study of T cell repertoires in cytomegalovirus infection. One entry per CDR3 protein, called by TCRdb with MiXCR from the reads. The sample carries about 46,000 distinct CDR3 sequences, 20% to 25% recorded once. These receptors have no identified antigens. The sequenced sample consisted of PBMCs, sequenced either directly or after in vitro stimulation (not recorded which). The receptors shown here come from a human donor in good health (CMV status not recorded). Some clones in this sample may be carry-over from other donors' samples.

This clonotype showed up many times. The gene calls are TRBV7-2 and TRBJ2-7; a possible D gene is TRBD2 (6 bases). V dropped 2 bases and J dropped 5 bases, with 16 bases sitting between them. Germline CDR1 SGHTA, CDR2 FQGNSA. CDR3 length: 15 residues. The CDR3: CASSLRFREEDEQYF. The CDR3 DNA reads TGTGCCAGCAGCTTAAGGTTCAGGGAGGAGGACGAGCAGTACTTC.

This clonotype occurred many times. The rearrangement links TRBV24-1 to TRBJ2-1, with TRBD1 as a possible D gene (6 bases). The CDR3 sequence is 15 residues long. Germline V gene lookup returns CDR1 KGHDR and CDR2 SFDVKD. The V end was cut by 3 bases, the J end by 4 bases, with 12 bases between. The CDR3 is CATSDRRTDYNEQFF. The CDR3 DNA is TGTGCCACCAGTGATAGACGGACAGATTACAATGAGCAGTTCTTC.

In its sample, this clonotype was seen many times. The rearrangement joins TRBV12-3 or TRBV12-4 to TRBJ2-3, with 16 bases fitting TRBD2. V was clipped by 6 bases and J by 4 bases; unmatched bases: 13. The CDR3 is 19 residues long. The CDR3 loop reads CASSSLPGLAGGWADTQYF. CDR3 nucleotides: TGTGCCAGCAGCAGTCTTCCGGGACTAGCGGGGGGGTGGGCAGATACGCAGTATTTT.